This T cell receptor beta chain came from a study of T-cell reconstitution after alpha-beta-depleted transplantation in children. Germline V gene sequence: CDR1 WNHNN, CDR2 SYGVQD (reference sequence). This CDR3 spans 12 amino acids. The V and J ends lost 11 bases and 4 bases respectively, with 11 bases between them. This clonotype was recorded at least ten times. Unique molecular identifiers were incorporated during preparation of the TCRbeta library. TCRdb analysed the PCR reads with MiXCR anew, one entry per CDR3 protein. The sample holds about 230,000 distinct CDR3 sequences, about a tenth seen once.

Sample: PBMCs from the stem cell graft donor, taken from the stem cell graft. This TCR was recovered from a human donor who donated a stem cell graft to a child with acute lymphoblastic leukemia. The J gene is TRBJ2-2, the V gene TRBV10-1; D call uncertain. The DNA for the CDR3 is TGCGCCTCACAGAGACCCACCGGGGAGCTGTTTTTT. It codes for CASQRPTGELFF.